The sequence of this T cell receptor beta chain was determined in a study of beta chain features in type 1 diabetes. Whole-study results and caveats: In the patient group, naive, central memory and Treg TCRB repertoires seemed more alike than in the healthy donor group. Moderate yet significant TCRB CDR3 shortening was seen in Type 1 diabetes patients in all four CD4+ subsets. Cells carrying high TCR expression could end up over-represented when cDNA is sequenced.

Expressed TCRB transcripts were sequenced because the entire RNA isolate underwent reverse transcription. TCRdb keeps only in-frame clones here, not all; method: immunoSEQ multiplex PCR. The repertoire holds under 400,000 clones, around 12% seen once, with 0.0085% to 0.012% in the top ten. To note about this clone: Its specificity is not known.

Germline trimming cut 6 bases from V and 6 bases from J; bases unmatched to any gene: 8. Germline V CDR1 and CDR2: SNHLY, FYNNEI. The length of the CDR3 is 14 residues. The authors took one heparinised blood draw, averaging approximately 0.12 L, from each donor. The chain uses TRBV2 and TRBJ1-5; 7 nucleotides line up with TRBD1. The clonotype comes from a woman between 18 and 30 years old with type 1 diabetes. Sequencing was done on a sample of naive CD4+ T cells from blood. The CDR3 region has the DNA TGTGCCAGCAGGAAAGACAGGGATCCTCAGCCCCAGCATTTT. Translated, it gives CASRKDRDPQPQHF.